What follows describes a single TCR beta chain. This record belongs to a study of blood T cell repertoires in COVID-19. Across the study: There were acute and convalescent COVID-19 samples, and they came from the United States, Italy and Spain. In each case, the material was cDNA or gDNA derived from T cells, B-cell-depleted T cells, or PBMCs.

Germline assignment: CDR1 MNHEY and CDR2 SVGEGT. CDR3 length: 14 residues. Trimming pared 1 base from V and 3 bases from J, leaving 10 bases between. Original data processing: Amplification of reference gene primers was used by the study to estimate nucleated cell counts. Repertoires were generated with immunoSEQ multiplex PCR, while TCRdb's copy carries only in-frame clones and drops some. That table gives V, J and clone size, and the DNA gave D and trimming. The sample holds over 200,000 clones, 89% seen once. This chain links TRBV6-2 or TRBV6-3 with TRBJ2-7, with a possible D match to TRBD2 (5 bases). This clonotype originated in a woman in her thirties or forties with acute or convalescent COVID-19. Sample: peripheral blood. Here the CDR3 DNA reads TGTGCCAGCAGTTACTTGGGAGTATACTACGAGCAGTACGTC. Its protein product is CASSYLGVYYEQYV.